Shown below are 12 T cell receptor beta chains from a single sample sequenced in a study of STAT3 mutations in large granular lymphocyte leukemia. TCRdb's table, derived via immunoSEQ multiplex PCR, lists solely in-frame clones and lacks some. This sample has about 15,000 clones; 84% occur once, and the top ten carry roughly 8.6%. Study findings and constraints: In T-cell large granular lymphocyte leukemia, about half of patients showed multiple immunodominant subclonotypes.

For these receptors, no antigen is known. Sequenced sample: peripheral blood mononuclear cells. These receptor sequences come from a man over 45 with T-cell large granular lymphocyte leukemia. Some clones in this sample may be carry-over from other donors' samples.

This clone appeared a single time. V usage is TRBV5-4 and J usage is TRBJ1-2; 8 bases line up with TRBD1. V dropped 4 bases and J dropped 7; count of bases not matched to a gene: 12. Germline values: CDR1 SGHNT, CDR2 YYREEE (reference sequence). The CDR3 loop spans 15 amino acids. The CDR3 is CASSDWTGKSPGYTF. DNA for the CDR3: TGTGCCAGCAGCGACTGGACAGGGAAGTCCCCTGGCTACACCTTC.

J is TRBJ1-4 and V is TRBV6-6; possible D gene TRBD1, 6 bases. Looked up from germline, CDR1 is MNHNY and CDR2 is SVGAGI (reference sequence). The CDR3 sequence is 14 residues long. The ends were cut back, 6 bases at V and 5 bases at J, with 13 bases in the middle. The CDR3 DNA follows: TGTGCCAGCAGCCTCTCGGGGACAAATGAAAAACTGTTTTTT. Translated, it gives CASSLSGTNEKLFF.

This chain joins TRBV30 and TRBJ1-2; D is ambiguous. Deletions cut 3 bases from V and 6 bases from J, with 5 bases between. The germline gives CDR1 GTSNPN, CDR2 SVGIG (reference sequence). This CDR3 contains 10 residues. The CDR3 DNA reads as TGTGCCTGGAGGGGGAATGGCTACACCTTC. Protein: CAWRGNGYTF.

The V gene is TRBV19, the J gene TRBJ2-4, with 9 bases matching TRBD2. The CDR3 is 14 amino acids. Germline V gives CDR1 LNHDA, CDR2 SQIVND (reference sequence). Losses at the gene ends were 6 bases for V and 0 bases for J; bases not matched to a gene: 0. The CDR3 sequence is CASRLAGAKNIQYF. The CDR3 DNA reads as TGTGCCAGTAGACTAGCGGGAGCCAAAAACATTCAGTACTTC.

This rearrangement joins TRBV4-3 to TRBJ2-7; 10 bases align to TRBD2. This CDR3 region has 16 residues. V was clipped by 0 bases and J by 5 bases; unmatched bases: 7. Germline-derived CDR1 and CDR2 are LGHNA and YSLEER. CDR3 region: CASSQDWLAGDNEQYF. In DNA form, the CDR3 reads TGCGCCAGCAGCCAAGATTGGCTAGCGGGAGACAACGAGCAGTACTTC.

J is TRBJ2-2 and V is TRBV7-2; 13 bases fit TRBD2. V was pared by 3 bases and J by 0 bases, with 4 bases of the junction left unmatched. CDR3 length: 18 amino acids. Germline V gene lookup returns CDR1 SGHTA and CDR2 FQGNSA. The CDR3 spells CASSFGLAGAANTGELFF. Written as DNA, the CDR3 is TGTGCCAGCAGCTTTGGACTAGCGGGGGCCGCGAACACCGGGGAGCTGTTTTTT.

The sample holds a few counts of this clone. The chain recombines TRBV18 with TRBJ2-2, with D perhaps TRBD1 (6 bases). Germline assignment: CDR1 KGHSH and CDR2 LQKENI. The ends were cut back, 4 bases at V and 1 base at J, with 13 bases in the middle. This CDR3 has 16 amino acids. The CDR3 loop is CASSLQGIKNTGELFF. The CDR3 DNA reads as TGTGCCAGCTCACTACAGGGTATTAAGAACACCGGGGAGCTGTTTTTT.

This clone has only one observation. The chain joins TRBV5-1 to TRBJ1-1, with D uncertain. V was clipped by 4 bases and J by 4 bases, with 11 bases between them. Germline lookup yields CDR1 SGHRS and CDR2 YFSETQ. CDR3 length equals 13 residues. The CDR3 bases are TGCGCCAGCAGCGAAGGGCGGTCCACTGAAGCTTTCTTT. Translating it yields CASSEGRSTEAFF.

The J gene is TRBJ1-3, the V gene TRBV6-5, with a tentative D call TRBD1 (5 bases). This CDR3 is built from 15 residues. Germline V gives CDR1 MNHEY, CDR2 SVGAGI. V lost 5 bases and J lost 1, with 12 bases in between. The CDR3 region has the DNA TGTGCCAGCAGTCGCAGAGGGGTTTCTGGAAACACCATATATTTT. Encoded protein: CASSRRGVSGNTIYF.

CDR3 sequence (DNA): TGTGCCAGCAGCCTTGACACCCAGAGGACGCAGCCCCAGCATTTT. It yields the protein CASSLDTQRTQPQHF. The genes are TRBV5-3 and TRBJ1-5; D remains unclear. TRBV5-3 is sorted into the ORF group, with uncertain function. V was trimmed by 8 bases and J by 7 bases, leaving 22 bases between them. This CDR3 contains 15 residues.

This chain links TRBV30 with TRBJ1-1; D is possibly TRBD1 (5 bases). Trimming removed 3 bases at V and 0 bases at J, with 11 bases between. Per germline, CDR1 GTSNPN and CDR2 SVGIG (reference sequence). The CDR3 length is 14 residues. CDR3 loop: CAWRRQILNTEAFF. In DNA form, the CDR3 reads TGTGCCTGGAGGAGACAGATCTTGAACACTGAAGCTTTCTTT.

The genes are TRBV2 and TRBJ2-7, with D maybe TRBD2 (5 bases). The CDR3 loop spans 11 amino acids. V gave up 3 bases and J gave up 7 bases, with 7 bases separating them. CDR1 is SNHLY and CDR2 is FYNNEI in the germline V gene. In nucleotides, the CDR3 is TGTGCCAGCAGTGATTGGGAGGAGCAGTACTTC. Its translation: CASSDWEEQYF.